The clone carrying this TCR beta chain was recorded only once. The CDR3 extends over 14 amino acids. V shed 0 bases and J shed 1 base, with 6 bases lying between them. Germline CDR1 and CDR2: LGHNT and FRNRAP. Ophthalmopathy cases showed moderate-to-severe activity, scoring CAS ≥3 and NOSPECS ≥4, with duration under 3 months. The data originate from a study of Graves' ophthalmopathy and Graves' hyperthyroidism. Amplification from RNA transcripts yielded the TCR beta CDR3 regions. The workflow started with a first-round RT-PCR run with HTBI primers and then moved on to a second-round multiplex PCR. TCRdb independently ran MiXCR on the multiplex PCR reads; one entry per CDR3 protein. The sample has 200,000 to 300,000 distinct CDR3 sequences, around 42% seen once.

The chain has TRBV12-5 and TRBJ1-1, with D hard to call. The specimen sequenced was peripheral blood. The sequence was collected from an adult man with Graves' ophthalmopathy. CDR3 sequence reads: CASGLVPGNTEAFF. CDR3 sequence (DNA): TGTGCTAGTGGTTTGGTACCGGGGAACACTGAAGCTTTCTTT.